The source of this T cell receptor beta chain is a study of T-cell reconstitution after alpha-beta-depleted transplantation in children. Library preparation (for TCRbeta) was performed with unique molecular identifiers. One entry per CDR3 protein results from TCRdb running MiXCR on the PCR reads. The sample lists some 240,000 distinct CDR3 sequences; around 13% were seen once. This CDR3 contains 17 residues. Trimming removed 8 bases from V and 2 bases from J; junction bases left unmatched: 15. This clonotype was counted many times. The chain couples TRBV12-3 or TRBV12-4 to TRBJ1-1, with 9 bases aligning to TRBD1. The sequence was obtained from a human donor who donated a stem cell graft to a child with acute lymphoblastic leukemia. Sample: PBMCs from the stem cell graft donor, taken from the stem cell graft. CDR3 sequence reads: CASGSRDRESFNTEAFF. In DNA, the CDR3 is TGTGCCAGCGGGTCCCGGGACAGGGAAAGTTTTAACACTGAAGCTTTCTTT.